This TCR beta chain emerged from a study of cytomegalovirus exposure and HLA in healthy donors. Study overall: A prior analysis found around 110 million unique TCR beta sequences from around 200 million T cells.

Germline CDR1 is MNHEY and CDR2 is SVGAGI. CDR3 size: 15 residues. J was trimmed by 2 bases and V by 7 bases; bases with no gene match: 6. In nominal health when sampled, donors likely had unrecorded immune exposures nonetheless. 60 Vbeta and 13 Jbeta primers were used in PCR. Here immunoSEQ multiplex PCR was the method, and the copy in TCRdb shows in-frame clones only, minus some. The repertoire holds about 130,000 clones, around 73% seen once, with 2.9% in the top ten. The material sequenced was PBMCs. The chain is built from TRBV6-5 and TRBJ2-1, with TRBD2 matching 9 bases. This clonotype was obtained from a human donor in good health. For the CDR3, the DNA is TGTGCCAGCACCAGCGGGAGGACCACCTACAATGAGCAGTTCTTC. Its translation: CASTSGRTTYNEQFF.